The 27 T cell receptor beta chains below come from one sample, sequenced in a study of T cells in localized non-small cell lung cancer. Some clones are missing from TCRdb's copy, which holds only in-frame ones; the method was immunoSEQ multiplex PCR. The table has about 24,000 clones, around 86% seen once. Specimen: peripheral blood, collected before any cancer treatment. These receptors were taken from a man aged 35-69 years with stage I squamous cell lung carcinoma.

V usage is TRBV5-1 and J usage is TRBJ2-3; D is perhaps TRBD1 (6 bases). This CDR3 contains 15 residues. Germline lookup yields CDR1 SGHRS and CDR2 YFSETQ. Trimming shortened V by 4 bases and J by 0 bases, and 12 bases separated the two germline ends. This CDR3 is CASSAGQPSTDTQYF. As DNA, the CDR3 is TGCGCCAGCAGCGCCGGACAGCCGAGCACAGATACGCAGTATTTT.

The chain has TRBV6-4 and TRBJ2-7; D is ambiguous. Germline assignment: CDR1 MRHNA and CDR2 SNTAGT. This CDR3 has 14 amino acids. With 5 bases removed from V and 5 bases from J, the gap between germline ends came to 16 bases. The CDR3 DNA reads as TGTGCCAGCAGTCTCGAAGCAGGTTACGACGAGCAGTACTTC. Its protein product is CASSLEAGYDEQYF.

A few counts support this clone. The genes are TRBV5-8 and TRBJ1-6; D gene uncertain. Germline V gene sequence: CDR1 SGHTS, CDR2 YDEGEE. Trimming left V 4 bases short and J 9 bases short, with 8 bases between. The CDR3 is 12 residues long. The CDR3 DNA reads TGTGCCAGCAGCGCGATGGTTTCACCCCTCCACTTT. It translates to CASSAMVSPLHF.

This chain uses TRBV5-1 with TRBJ1-1; a possible D gene is TRBD1 (5 bases). Germline V gives CDR1 SGHRS, CDR2 YFSETQ. CDR3 length equals 14 residues. Trimming pared 2 bases from V and 5 bases from J, leaving 13 bases between. CDR3: CASSFVGVGTEAFF. The CDR3, as DNA: TGCGCCAGCAGCTTCGTAGGGGTGGGTACTGAAGCTTTCTTT.

For the CDR3, the DNA is TGTGCCAGTACCCTCACAGGGGATATTAACTATGGCTACACCTTC. It is translated as CASTLTGDINYGYTF. The chain employs TRBV11-2 and TRBJ1-2; 7 bases are shared with TRBD1. This CDR3 has 15 residues. Trimming removed 9 bases from V and 1 base from J; junction bases left unmatched: 11. Germline V gene sequence: CDR1 SGHAT, CDR2 FQNNGV. Combining the CDR3 with reference TRBV11-2 and TRBJ1-2 gives the whole variable domain EAGVAQSPRYKIIEKRQSVAFWCNPISGHATLYWYQQILGQGPKLLIQFQNNGVVDDSQLPKDRFSAERLKGVDSTLKIQPAKLEDSAVYLCASTLTGDINYGYTFGSGTRLTVV.

The CDR3 DNA sequence: TGTGCCAGCAGCTTAGTTTTCAGGGCGAACACTGAAGCTTTCTTT. Amino acid sequence: CASSLVFRANTEAFF. J is TRBJ1-1 and V is TRBV7-2, with a weak D call TRBD1 (5 bases). Germline V gene sequence: CDR1 SGHTA, CDR2 FQGNSA. Trimming removed 1 base at V and 1 base at J, with 10 bases between. This CDR3 comprises 15 residues.

V gene TRBV4-1 combines with J gene TRBJ1-5; 7 bases map to TRBD1. V was pared by 4 bases and J by 4 bases, with 7 bases of the junction left unmatched. CDR1 and CDR2 (germline): MGHRA, YSYEKL. The CDR3 runs 15 residues. In DNA form, the CDR3 reads TGCGCCAGCAGCCGGCAGGGGGGAGGAAATCAGCCCCAGCATTTT. This codes for CASSRQGGGNQPQHF.

J is TRBJ2-7 and V is TRBV19, with a possible D match to TRBD1 (6 bases). Germline V gives CDR1 LNHDA, CDR2 SQIVND (reference sequence). The CDR3 has 13 amino acids. V dropped 7 bases and J dropped 3 bases, with 13 bases sitting between them. The CDR3 spells CASMDSNIYEQYF. Written as DNA, the CDR3 is TGTGCCAGTATGGACAGTAATATCTACGAGCAGTACTTC. The full variable domain, rest sourced from reference TRBV19 and TRBJ2-7, is DGGITQSPKYLFRKEGQNVTLSCEQNLNHDAMYWYRQDPGQGLRLIYYSQIVNDFQKGDIAEGYSVSREKKESFPLTVTSAQKNPTAFYLCASMDSNIYEQYFGPGTRLTVT.

The rearrangement joins TRBV7-3 to TRBJ1-1; D is uncertain. Germline V gene lookup returns CDR1 SGHTA and CDR2 FQGTGA. Trimming left V 6 bases short and J 2 bases short, with 10 bases between. CDR3 length: 13 residues. CDR3 loop: CASRQTVNTEAFF. For the CDR3, the DNA is TGTGCCAGCAGGCAAACAGTTAACACTGAAGCTTTCTTT.

This clone came up once. The chain uses TRBV5-6 and TRBJ1-2, with D tentatively TRBD1 (6 bases). The CDR3 has 15 residues. V was pared by 0 bases and J by 2 bases, with 11 bases between. Germline V gene lookup returns CDR1 SGHDT and CDR2 YYEEEE. The CDR3 nucleotides are TGTGCCAGCAGCTTGGCCAACAGGGCCAACTATGGCTACACCTTC. This sequence encodes CASSLANRANYGYTF.

This sequence joins TRBV5-1 and TRBJ1-1; 7 nucleotides line up with TRBD1. Trimming at V came to 0 bases and at J to 2 bases, leaving 13 bases not matched to a gene. The CDR3 runs to 18 residues. Germline V gene sequence: CDR1 SGHRS, CDR2 YFSETQ. CDR3 region: CASSLAFILGGSNTEAFF. In nucleotides, the CDR3 is TGCGCCAGCAGCTTGGCCTTTATACTAGGGGGCTCTAACACTGAAGCTTTCTTT.

The chain employs TRBV6-5 and TRBJ1-6; 8 bases agree with TRBD1. Germline-derived CDR1 and CDR2 are MNHEY and SVGAGI. J was trimmed by 10 bases and V by 0 bases; bases with no gene match: 5. This CDR3 has 15 residues. CDR3 nucleotides: TGTGCCAGCAGTTACTCGGGGACAGGACGCTCACCCCTCCACTTT. Protein sequence: CASSYSGTGRSPLHF.

The gene calls are TRBV5-1 and TRBJ1-3; D uncertain. The germline V gene has CDR1 SGHRS and CDR2 YFSETQ. CDR3 length equals 17 residues. Between the trimmed V and J ends, which lost 4 bases and 0 bases, there was a span of 17 bases. CDR3 bases: TGCGCCAGCAGCCAGTCCGGGAACCCCGACTCTGGAAACACCATATATTTT. It is translated as CASSQSGNPDSGNTIYF.

The rearrangement uses TRBV6-5 and TRBJ1-6; D uncertain. In germline, CDR1 is MNHEY, CDR2 SVGAGI. V lost 6 bases and J lost 8, with 11 bases in between. This CDR3 contains 13 residues. The CDR3 reads CASSPLNHSPLHF. CDR3 DNA sequence: TGTGCCAGCAGCCCCCTTAACCATTCACCCCTCCACTTT.

This chain connects TRBV27 to TRBJ2-7; perhaps TRBD1 as D (5 bases). Germline-derived CDR1 and CDR2 are MNHEY and SMNVEV (reference sequence). The CDR3 is made up of 14 amino acids. The V end lost 8 bases, the J end lost 0 bases, and 14 bases lay between the germline ends. CDR3 loop: CASHSTGLSYEQYF. The DNA of the CDR3 is TGTGCCAGCCATTCTACAGGTCTCTCCTACGAGCAGTACTTC.

The chain links TRBV7-9 to TRBJ1-2, with a weak D call TRBD1 (6 bases). Germline loops: CDR1 SEHNR, CDR2 FQNEAQ (reference sequence). The CDR3 has 15 residues. Trimming left V 5 bases short and J 4 bases short, with 17 bases between. In DNA, the CDR3 is TGTGCCAGCAGCCTCGGTCAGGGGCCCCTCTATGGCTACACCTTC. Translation gives CASSLGQGPLYGYTF. Based on the CDR3 plus reference TRBV7-9 and TRBJ1-2, the full variable domain is DTGVSQNPRHKITKRGQNVTFRCDPISEHNRLYWYRQTLGQGPEFLTYFQNEAQLEKSRLLSDRFSAERPKGSFSTLEIQRTEQGDSAMYLCASSLGQGPLYGYTFGSGTRLTVV.

Turning to this clone: Other DNA sequences of this sample code for an identical CDR3. The V call is TRBV4-1, the J call TRBJ1-2, with 7 bases that match TRBD1. CDR1 is MGHRA and CDR2 is YSYEKL in the germline V gene. V dropped 6 bases and J dropped 4; count of bases not matched to a gene: 8. The CDR3 length is 14 residues. The CDR3 here is CASRGTGDPYGYTF. For the CDR3, the DNA is TGCGCCAGCAGGGGAACAGGGGACCCCTATGGCTACACCTTC.

J is TRBJ1-2 and V is TRBV28, with a possible D match to TRBD1 (6 bases). From germline, CDR1 is MDHEN and CDR2 SYDVKM. Trimming left V 5 bases short and J 9 bases short, with 13 bases between. CDR3 length: 12 residues. The CDR3 DNA reads as TGTGCCAGCAGTCTAGATCAGGGGCGCTACACCTTC. Amino acid sequence: CASSLDQGRYTF.

The chain has TRBV19 and TRBJ2-4; D might be TRBD2 (7 bases). V was pared by 5 bases and J by 8 bases, with 19 bases between. The length of the CDR3 is 15 residues. Germline values: CDR1 LNHDA, CDR2 SQIVND (reference sequence). The chain's CDR3 is CASSSGGGTIDIQYF. The DNA for the CDR3 is TGTGCCAGTAGTTCGGGGGGCGGAACGATAGACATTCAGTACTTC.

The chain employs TRBV19 and TRBJ2-3; the D is unclear. CDR1 LNHDA and CDR2 SQIVND come from the germline V gene (reference sequence). The CDR3 is 14 residues long. Trimming removed 3 bases from V and 2 bases from J, with 9 bases in between. CDR3 coding DNA: TGTGCCAGTAGTATTGGAGTCAACACAGATACGCAGTATTTT. Translating it yields CASSIGVNTDTQYF.

The V gene is TRBV7-6, the J gene TRBJ1-5, with TRBD1 matching over 8 bases. Unmatched junction bases numbered 6, after V lost 4 bases and J lost 7 bases. The CDR3 loop spans 14 amino acids. Germline CDR1 and CDR2: SGHVS and FNYEAQ. The CDR3 spells CASSSQGGRQPQHF. Here the CDR3 DNA reads TGTGCCAGCAGCTCACAGGGGGGACGACAGCCCCAGCATTTT.

The CDR3 coding sequence is TGTGCCAGCAGGTTGACAGGCAACAGCTTCTATGGCTACACCTTC. Residues: CASRLTGNSFYGYTF. This chain joins TRBV27 and TRBJ1-2, with a weak D call TRBD1 (6 bases). The V end was cut by 6 bases, the J end by 4 bases, with 18 bases between. This CDR3 spans 15 amino acids. The germline V gene encodes CDR1 MNHEY and CDR2 SMNVEV (reference sequence).

The chain joins TRBV11-2 to TRBJ1-2; 7 bases agree with TRBD1. Germline CDR1 and CDR2: SGHAT and FQNNGV. The CDR3 loop spans 13 amino acids. Unmatched junction bases numbered 3, after V lost 4 bases and J lost 4 bases. The CDR3 loop reads CASSSRDSYGYTF. CDR3 DNA sequence: TGTGCCAGCAGCTCCCGGGACAGCTATGGCTACACCTTC.

This clone showed up just once. The chain recombines TRBV7-1 with TRBJ2-7; TRBD2 might be the D (6 bases). TRBV7-1 carries the ORF label, with uncertain function. V lost 3 bases, J lost 4 bases, and 13 bases lay in between. CDR3 size: 14 residues. Written as DNA, the CDR3 is TGTGCCAGCAGCTCGAACAGAGGGAGGTACGAGCAGTACTTC. Translation gives CASSSNRGRYEQYF.

The chain combines TRBV7-2 with TRBJ1-5, with TRBD1 as a possible D gene (5 bases). CDR1 is SGHTA, CDR2 FQGNSA, per germline. The CDR3 totals 14 residues. V lost 5 bases to trimming and J lost 3 bases, with 11 bases between them. CDR3 sequence reads: CASSPGTDNQPQHF. The CDR3 nucleotides read TGTGCCAGCAGCCCCGGGACGGACAATCAGCCCCAGCATTTT.

This rearrangement joins TRBV14 to TRBJ2-2, with 10 bases lining up with TRBD2. This CDR3 has 16 residues. Germline trimming cut 4 bases from V and 4 bases from J; bases unmatched to any gene: 6. Germline V gene data show CDR1 as SGHDN and CDR2 as FVKESK. The CDR3 loop reads CASSLVAGGITGELFF. The CDR3 bases are TGTGCCAGCAGCCTAGTAGCGGGGGGAATCACCGGGGAGCTGTTTTTT.

For the CDR3, the DNA is TGTGCCAGCAGCCCGGCCCCAGGGGCGGGGGTTTCTGGAAACACCATATATTTT. It specifies CASSPAPGAGVSGNTIYF. The rearrangement uses TRBV5-4 and TRBJ1-3; a possible D gene is TRBD1 (6 bases). Germline V gene data show CDR1 as SGHNT and CDR2 as YYREEE (reference sequence). Between the trimmed V and J ends, which lost 4 bases and 1 base, there was a span of 21 bases. There are 18 residues in the CDR3.